Listed here are 7 T cell receptor beta chains from one sample, sequenced in a study of blood T cell repertoires in COVID-19. Here immunoSEQ multiplex PCR was the method, and the copy in TCRdb shows in-frame clones only, minus some. The table lists about 59,000 clones, 80% to 90% of them singletons. The specimen was peripheral blood. Receptors were obtained from a man in his sixties with COVID-19, enrolled during active disease.

The V call is TRBV9, the J call TRBJ1-1, with D possibly being TRBD1 (6 bases). The CDR3 spans 15 residues. Germline V lookup: CDR1 SGDLS, CDR2 YYNGEE. Trimming stripped 4 bases from V and 4 bases from J, with 17 bases between. CDR3 protein: CASSPIQGSGTEAFF. The DNA for the CDR3 is TGTGCCAGCAGCCCTATACAGGGAAGTGGCACTGAAGCTTTCTTT.

The chain links TRBV11-3 to TRBJ2-7; tentative D call: TRBD1 (6 bases). This CDR3 comprises 14 residues. V dropped 5 bases and J dropped 3 bases, with 14 bases sitting between them. Germline values: CDR1 SGHNT, CDR2 YENEEA. CDR3 sequence: CASSEARGGYEQYF. The CDR3 DNA follows: TGTGCCAGCAGCGAAGCCCGAGGGGGCTACGAGCAGTACTTC.

In its sample, this clone was seen many times. The J gene is TRBJ2-5, the V gene TRBV29-1; TRBD2 might be the D (5 bases). CDR3 length equals 13 residues. In germline, CDR1 is SQVTM, CDR2 ANQGSEA. CDR3 nucleotide sequence: TGCAGTTTAAGGACTGGGGTTAAAGAGACCCAGTACTTC. Its translation is CSLRTGVKETQYF.

The chain links TRBV5-4 to TRBJ2-5, with 8 bases fitting TRBD2. With 4 bases clipped from V and 5 bases from J, the junction kept 4 bases outside the gene matches. The CDR3 covers 13 residues. The germline V gene has CDR1 SGHNT and CDR2 YYREEE (reference sequence). CDR3 nucleotides: TGTGCCAGCAGCCTTTTAGCGGGGGAGACCCAGTACTTC. Translated, it gives CASSLLAGETQYF.

V usage is TRBV19 and J usage is TRBJ2-3; maybe TRBD2 (6 bases). The CDR3 spans 13 residues. Trimming cost V 6 bases and J 3 bases, with 10 bases left between them. Germline V gene lookup returns CDR1 LNHDA and CDR2 SQIVND (reference sequence). Here the CDR3 DNA reads TGTGCCAGTAGCGATCGGGGGACAGATACGCAGTATTTT. Its translation: CASSDRGTDTQYF.

This chain links TRBV4-3 with TRBJ2-5; TRBD1 is a possible D gene (6 bases). CDR1 is LGHNA, CDR2 YSLEER, per germline. The V end was cut by 4 bases, the J end by 5 bases, with 17 bases between. This CDR3 comprises 15 residues. The CDR3 reads CASSPSGGLRETQYF. In nucleotides, the CDR3 is TGCGCCAGCAGCCCAAGTGGGGGCTTGAGGGAGACCCAGTACTTC.

This clone appeared a few times. The chain joins TRBV2 to TRBJ2-7; TRBD2 aligns across 8 bases. V lost 5 bases and J lost 2; bases outside the gene matches: 5. This CDR3 is built from 14 residues. Germline values: CDR1 SNHLY, CDR2 FYNNEI. Here the CDR3 DNA reads TGTGCCAGCAGTTCCGGGACTAGACCCTACGAGCAGTACTTC. Encoded protein: CASSSGTRPYEQYF. The full variable domain, its missing parts supplied by reference TRBV2 and TRBJ2-7, is EPEVTQTPSHQVTQMGQEVILRCVPISNHLYFYWYRQILGQKVEFLVSFYNNEISEKSEIFDDQFSVERPDGSNFTLKIRSTKLEDSAMYFCASSSGTRPYEQYFGPGTRLTVT.